Below, 26 T cell receptor beta chains from the same sample are listed, as sequenced in a study of cytomegalovirus exposure and HLA in healthy donors (dated by TCRdb to the late 2010s). The method was the immunoSEQ multiplex PCR assay. For the multiplex PCR, a mixture combining 60 forward primers for TCR Vbeta segments and 13 reverse primers for TCR Jbeta segments was used. TCRdb obtained this table from immuneACCESS and retained in-frame rearrangements with V and J assigned. These tables miss some clones; where compared with another copy, unresolved V genes account for less than half of the shortfall, and the remainder is unexplained. Present in this sample are some 150,000 clones, about 71% of which were seen just once. Of the sample, around 2.8% is held by the ten largest clones. Sequenced material: PBMCs. These receptors were obtained from a woman in her 30s in good health and CMV-seronegative.

This clone was picked up a small number of times. This chain links TRBV2 with TRBJ2-7; the match to TRBD1 covers 9 bases. The V gene end was trimmed by 4 bases and the J gene end by 11 bases; junction bases not matched to a gene: 6. The CDR3 is 12 residues long. Germline loops: CDR1 SNHLY, CDR2 FYNNEI. CDR3 loop: CASSGRDRVEYF. The DNA of the CDR3 is TGTGCCAGCAGTGGCCGGGACAGGGTTGAGTACTTC.

The chain has TRBV18 and TRBJ1-1, with D hard to call. The V gene lost 6 bases and the J gene lost 8 bases, with 16 bases spanning the gap. The germline V gene has CDR1 KGHSH and CDR2 LQKENI. CDR3 length: 13 amino acids. The CDR3 nucleotides read TGTGCCAGCTCCGTGGGAGGTGCTGGCGAAGCTTTCTTT. This encodes CASSVGGAGEAFF.

This clone was found a few times. The chain uses TRBV6-6 and TRBJ1-6; the D is unclear. CDR3 length: 15 residues. Trimming removed 0 bases from V and 4 bases from J, with 7 bases in between. Germline V gene lookup returns CDR1 MNHNY and CDR2 SVGAGI (reference sequence). The CDR3 DNA reads TGTGCCAGCAGTTACTCTTCGTCTTATAATTCACCCCTCCACTTT. Protein sequence: CASSYSSSYNSPLHF.

The chain employs TRBV10-2 and TRBJ1-5; 7 bases align to TRBD1. CDR1 and CDR2 from the germline V gene are WSHSY and SAAADI. V shed 8 bases, J shed 0 bases, and the junction held 4 bases outside the gene matches. The CDR3 spans 14 residues. CDR3 coding DNA: TGCGCCAGCCAGGGGGGAAATAGCAATCAGCCCCAGCATTTT. It yields the protein CASQGGNSNQPQHF.

In this sample, this clone turned up once. The chain couples TRBV4-3 to TRBJ1-2; TRBD1 matches at 7 bases. After removal of 3 bases from V and 2 bases from J, the junction contained 6 bases not matched to a gene. The CDR3 has 15 amino acids. Germline CDR1 is LGHNA and CDR2 is YSLEER. CDR3 in DNA: TGCGCCAGCAGCCATTTACAGGGGCAGAACTATGGCTACACCTTC. Encoded protein: CASSHLQGQNYGYTF.

This clone was detected only once. This chain joins TRBV10-3 and TRBJ1-1; the match to TRBD1 covers 11 bases. J was trimmed by 3 bases and V by 9 bases; bases with no gene match: 6. In germline, CDR1 is ENHRY, CDR2 SYGVKD. The CDR3 sequence is 14 residues long. CDR3 protein: CAIQDRGRHTEAFF. In DNA form, the CDR3 reads TGTGCCATTCAGGACAGGGGGCGTCACACTGAAGCTTTCTTT.

V gene TRBV4-2 combines with J gene TRBJ2-3, with 11 bases aligning to TRBD2. V was clipped by 4 bases and J by 0 bases; unmatched bases: 0. Germline V gene lookup returns CDR1 LGHNA and CDR2 YNFKEQ. This CDR3 spans 15 amino acids. The CDR3 loop reads CASSPSGGSTDTQYF. CDR3 bases: TGTGCCAGCAGCCCTAGCGGGGGGAGCACAGATACGCAGTATTTT.

The table lists this clone with a count of one. CDR3 sequence (DNA): TGTGCCAGCAGCCAAGACACGCAGGGGGGATACGAGCAGTACTTC. It codes for CASSQDTQGGYEQYF. This chain connects TRBV4-2 to TRBJ2-7; a weak D match, TRBD1 (7 bases). V lost 0 bases and J 4 bases, leaving 13 bases between the germline ends. Germline V gene data show CDR1 as LGHNA and CDR2 as YNFKEQ. The CDR3 sequence is 15 residues long.

V gene TRBV9 combines with J gene TRBJ2-3; 9 bases fit TRBD2. Germline V gene data show CDR1 as SGDLS and CDR2 as YYNGEE. The junction had 6 bases not matched to a gene; V was cut back by 1 base and J by 3 bases. The CDR3 sequence is 16 residues long. The CDR3 DNA reads as TGTGCCAGCAGCGTATGGGCGGGAGGGCCAACAGATACGCAGTATTTT. This encodes CASSVWAGGPTDTQYF.

The chain is built from TRBV28 and TRBJ2-2; TRBD2 agrees at 7 bases. Germline V gene sequence: CDR1 MDHEN, CDR2 SYDVKM. CDR3 length equals 15 residues. V was clipped by 8 bases and J by 0 bases; unmatched bases: 6. For the CDR3, the DNA is TGTGCCAGCCGGGGAGGGAAAGCGAACACCGGGGAGCTGTTTTTT. Its translation is CASRGGKANTGELFF.

The gene calls are TRBV10-2 and TRBJ2-1, with 12 bases aligning to TRBD2. J gave up 3 bases and V 4 bases, and 4 bases lay outside the gene matches. The CDR3 consists of 16 residues. Germline V gives CDR1 WSHSY, CDR2 SAAADI. The chain's CDR3 is CASSGPTSGSYNEQFF. As DNA, the CDR3 is TGCGCCAGCAGTGGGCCGACTAGCGGGAGCTACAATGAGCAGTTCTTC.

The CDR3 is CATSLSAGGSGEQYF. The CDR3 nucleotides are TGTGCCACCTCCCTCTCTGCGGGAGGGTCGGGTGAGCAGTACTTC. The chain links TRBV15 to TRBJ2-7, with TRBD2 identical over 9 bases. The CDR3 covers 15 residues. The V gene's germline CDR1 is LNHNV and CDR2 YYDKDF (reference sequence). The ends lost 8 bases at V and 7 bases at J; junction bases unmatched: 15.

The gene calls are TRBV5-6 and TRBJ1-1; a possible D gene is TRBD1 (6 bases). This CDR3 has 13 amino acids. Germline V gene data show CDR1 as SGHDT and CDR2 as YYEEEE. Trimming removed 1 base at V and 4 bases at J, with 8 bases between. The CDR3 DNA sequence: TGTGCCAGCAGCTTGAGGGGGGGCACTGAAGCTTTCTTT. As protein: CASSLRGGTEAFF.

This chain uses TRBV4-3 with TRBJ1-6; no reliable D call. Germline V gives CDR1 LGHNA, CDR2 YSLEER. The CDR3 length is 16 residues. V dropped 0 bases and J dropped 0 bases, with 6 bases sitting between them. CDR3 in amino acids: CASSQDESSYNSPLHF. In DNA form, the CDR3 reads TGCGCCAGCAGCCAAGATGAGAGCTCCTATAATTCACCCCTCCACTTT.

CDR3 nucleotide sequence: TGTGCCAGCAGCGTAGACGGCGGAATAATGAACTATGGCTACACCTTC. Protein: CASSVDGGIMNYGYTF. V is TRBV9 and J is TRBJ1-2; D gene unclear. From germline, CDR1 is SGDLS and CDR2 YYNGEE. This CDR3 spans 16 amino acids. Trimming took off 0 bases at V and 2 bases at J, with 14 bases between the two ends.

The chain links TRBV7-9 to TRBJ1-5; possible D gene TRBD1, 5 bases. The length of the CDR3 is 14 residues. With 5 bases removed from V and 1 base from J, the gap between germline ends came to 9 bases. The germline V gene encodes CDR1 SEHNR and CDR2 FQNEAQ (reference sequence). CDR3: CASSADTSNQPQHF. As DNA, the CDR3 is TGTGCCAGCAGCGCGGACACGAGCAATCAGCCCCAGCATTTT.

The chain combines TRBV6-1 with TRBJ1-4; 8 nucleotides agree with TRBD1. V trimming: 4 bases; J trimming: 4 bases; junction bases outside the gene matches: 5. Germline-derived CDR1 and CDR2 are MNHNS and SASEGT. This CDR3 is built from 15 residues. CDR3 nucleotides: TGTGCCAGCAGTGCACAGGGGGGCAATAATGAAAAACTGTTTTTT. This sequence encodes CASSAQGGNNEKLFF.

This clone has a handful of counts. V is TRBV28 and J is TRBJ1-4; maybe TRBD1 (6 bases). From germline, CDR1 is MDHEN and CDR2 SYDVKM. Between the trimmed V and J ends, which lost 7 bases and 0 bases, there was a span of 21 bases. The CDR3 extends over 18 amino acids. For the CDR3, the DNA is TGTGCCAGCACCCTTAATCCCCGACAGGCGGCAACTAATGAAAAACTGTTTTTT. Its protein is CASTLNPRQAATNEKLFF. The entire variable domain, with the rest obtained from reference TRBV28 and TRBJ1-4, is as follows: DVKVTQSSRYLVKRTGEKVFLECVQDMDHENMFWYRQDPGLGLRLIYFSYDVKMKEKGDIPEGYSVSREKKERFSLILESASTNQTSMYLCASTLNPRQAATNEKLFFGSGTQLSVL.

The chain is built from TRBV6-1 and TRBJ1-4; a weak D match, TRBD1 (5 bases). Germline loops: CDR1 MNHNS, CDR2 SASEGT. This CDR3 is 13 amino acids long. V lost 9 bases, J lost 7 bases, and 15 bases lay in between. The CDR3 spells CASQTDSIEKLFF. The CDR3 DNA reads TGTGCCAGTCAGACAGATAGTATTGAAAAACTGTTTTTT.

CDR3: CASSVGGRYNEQFF. The CDR3 coding sequence is TGTGCCAGCAGTGTAGGCGGGAGGTACAATGAGCAGTTCTTC. The rearrangement joins TRBV6-4 to TRBJ2-1; TRBD2 matches 8 bases. The CDR3 is made up of 14 amino acids. With V trimmed by 4 bases and J by 4 bases, 3 bases remained unmatched. Germline CDR1 is MRHNA and CDR2 is SNTAGT.

J is TRBJ1-2 and V is TRBV7-9; D perhaps matches TRBD1 (5 bases). Germline lookup yields CDR1 SEHNR and CDR2 FQNEAQ (reference sequence). This CDR3 contains 12 residues. Trimming took off 5 bases at V and 4 bases at J, with 8 bases between the two ends. CDR3: CASSRTIYGYTF. The CDR3 DNA sequence: TGTGCCAGCAGCCGGACAATCTATGGCTACACCTTC.

The chain employs TRBV27 and TRBJ1-2; TRBD1 agrees at 8 bases. This CDR3 has 16 residues. The V gene's germline CDR1 is MNHEY and CDR2 SMNVEV (reference sequence). Losses at the gene ends were 0 bases for V and 8 bases for J; bases not matched to a gene: 11. The chain's CDR3 is CASSLSTGETVRGYTF. CDR3 nucleotides: TGTGCCAGCAGTTTATCGACAGGGGAAACGGTTCGAGGCTACACCTTC.

The CDR3 DNA reads as TGTGCCAGCACCAACACGGGACAGTTAAATGAAAAACTGTTTTTT. Translating gives CASTNTGQLNEKLFF. The rearrangement uses TRBV27 and TRBJ1-4; 7 bases are a match to TRBD1. The CDR3 sequence is 15 residues long. CDR1 is MNHEY, CDR2 SMNVEV, per germline (reference sequence). Trimming cost V 7 bases and J 5 bases; bases outside gene matches: 10.

This chain uses TRBV27 with TRBJ2-1, with D perhaps TRBD1 (5 bases). The CDR3 runs 16 residues. The V end lost 3 bases, the J end lost 7 bases, and 19 bases lay between the germline ends. In germline, CDR1 is MNHEY, CDR2 SMNVEV (reference sequence). CDR3 coding DNA: TGTGCCAGCAGTTTTGAAGGGTCAGGGTTGGTGAATGAGCAGTTCTTC. It is translated as CASSFEGSGLVNEQFF.

This chain uses TRBV4-3 with TRBJ2-3; no clear D gene. This CDR3 has 15 amino acids. Per germline, CDR1 LGHNA and CDR2 YSLEER. The V end was cut by 1 base, the J end by 5 bases, with 13 bases between. CDR3 nucleotide sequence: TGCGCCAGCAGCCAAGTGAAAGCGCCCGGAGATACGCAGTATTTT. As protein: CASSQVKAPGDTQYF.

This clone was recorded once. This chain joins TRBV7-6 and TRBJ1-1, with no clear D. This CDR3 has 12 residues. Germline V CDR1 and CDR2: SGHVS, FNYEAQ. The V end was cut by 5 bases, the J end by 11 bases, with 15 bases between. Here the CDR3 reads CASSPGLGTAFF. CDR3 sequence (DNA): TGTGCCAGCAGCCCCGGGTTGGGTACGGCTTTCTTT. The variable domain in full, completed from reference TRBV7-6 and TRBJ1-1, reads GAGVSQSPRYKVTKRGQDVALRCDPISGHVSLYWYRQALGQGPEFLTYFNYEAQQDKSGLPNDRFSAERPEGSISTLTIQRTEQRDSAMYRCASSPGLGTAFFGQGTRLTVV.